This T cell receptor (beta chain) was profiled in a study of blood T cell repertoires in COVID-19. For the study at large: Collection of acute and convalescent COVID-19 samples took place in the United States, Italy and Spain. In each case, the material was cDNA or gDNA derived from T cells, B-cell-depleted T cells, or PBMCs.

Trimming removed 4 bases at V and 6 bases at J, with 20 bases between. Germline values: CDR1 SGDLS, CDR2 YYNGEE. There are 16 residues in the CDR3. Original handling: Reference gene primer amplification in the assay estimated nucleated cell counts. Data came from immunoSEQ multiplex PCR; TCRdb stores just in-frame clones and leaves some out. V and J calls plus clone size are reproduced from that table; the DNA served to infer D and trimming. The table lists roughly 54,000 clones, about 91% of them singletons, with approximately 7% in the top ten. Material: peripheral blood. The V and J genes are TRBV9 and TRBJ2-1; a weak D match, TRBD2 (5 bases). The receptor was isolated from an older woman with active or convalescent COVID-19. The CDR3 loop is CASSPQEQLGSNEQFF. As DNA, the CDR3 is TGTGCCAGCAGCCCCCAAGAACAACTAGGTTCCAATGAGCAGTTCTTC. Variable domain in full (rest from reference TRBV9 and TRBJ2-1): DSGVTQTPKHLITATGQRVTLRCSPRSGDLSVYWYQQSLDQGLQFLIQYYNGEERAKGNILERFSAQQFPDLHSELNLSSLELGDSALYFCASSPQEQLGSNEQFFGPGTRLTVL.